A selection of T cell receptor beta chains follows, all from one sample in a study of CD8+ T cells in alopecia areata. Assay used: immunoSEQ multiplex PCR; TCRdb lists only in-frame clones, some missing. The sample includes 200,000 or so clones, 55% to 70% of them seen just once. Source: CD4+ T cells sorted from blood, taken at week 24, from a patient treated with tofacitinib. These receptors all come from a human donor with alopecia areata. Both conserved end residues are part of each CDR3. The D gene is left open where the match is weak. Some rows mark clone size as missing; the rest say once, few, many or name a class of expanded clone.

d_gene	abundance	v_gene	j_gene	CDR3aa	CDR3nt
NA	NA	TRBV5-4	TRBJ2-5	CASSLVKEETQYF	TGTGCCAGCAGCTTGGTAAAGGAAGAGACCCAGTACTTC
TRBD2	NA	TRBV25-1	TRBJ2-5	CASSEWGGTQYF	TGTGCCAGCAGTGAATGGGGGGGAACCCAGTACTTC
NA	NA	TRBV5-1	TRBJ2-7	CASSLEGRVSYEQYF	TGCGCCAGCAGCTTGGAAGGGAGAGTAAGCTACGAGCAGTACTTC
TRBD2	NA	TRBV10-3	TRBJ2-1	CAISETSGYEFF	TGTGCCATCAGTGAGACTAGCGGTTACGAGTTCTTC
NA	NA	TRBV5-1	TRBJ2-3	CASSSGTHSTDTQYF	TGCGCCAGCAGCTCCGGGACTCATAGCACAGATACGCAGTATTTT
NA	NA	TRBV7-9	TRBJ1-2	CASSSPLGTANF	TGTGCCAGCAGCTCCCCCCTTGGGACGGCGAACTTC
NA	few	TRBV29-1	TRBJ2-5	CSVEDLRTQYF	TGCAGCGTTGAAGATCTCCGGACCCAGTACTTC
NA	NA	TRBV30	TRBJ1-2	CAWSVRHHYGYTF	TGTGCCTGGAGTGTACGCCACCACTATGGCTACACCTTC
NA	NA	TRBV6-5	TRBJ2-5	CASSYNGGPETQYF	TGTGCCAGCAGTTACAACGGGGGGCCTGAGACCCAGTACTTC
TRBD1	NA	TRBV29-1	TRBJ1-2	CSTSRDREYGYTF	TGCAGCACCTCCCGGGACAGGGAATATGGCTACACCTTC
TRBD1	NA	TRBV29-1	TRBJ1-1	CSVEETGANTEAFF	TGCAGCGTTGAAGAAACAGGGGCTAACACTGAAGCTTTCTTT
NA	NA	TRBV7-2	TRBJ1-2	CASSFGRNYGYTF	TGTGCCAGCAGCTTCGGCAGGAATTATGGCTACACCTTC
NA	NA	TRBV18	TRBJ1-5	CASSQTEDNQPQHF	TGTGCCAGCTCACAGACAGAAGACAATCAGCCCCAGCATTTT
NA	once	TRBV2	TRBJ1-6	CASIPGVGSPLHF	TGTGCCAGCATACCAGGGGTGGGATCACCCCTCCACTTT
TRBD1	few	TRBV5-1	TRBJ2-1	CASSSTGGSYNEQFF	TGCGCCAGCAGCTCAACAGGGGGCAGCTACAATGAGCAGTTCTTC
TRBD2	NA	TRBV29-1	TRBJ2-3	CSVGGLAGGTDTQYF	TGCAGCGTTGGCGGACTAGCGGGGGGCACAGATACGCAGTATTTT
NA	NA	TRBV15	TRBJ1-2	CATSRSVGGYTF	TGTGCCACCAGCAGATCCGTGGGCGGCTACACCTTC
NA	NA	TRBV7-9	TRBJ2-2	CASSPPTTNTGELFF	TGTGCCAGCAGCCCCCCCACGACGAACACCGGGGAGCTGTTTTTT
TRBD1	few	TRBV4-2	TRBJ1-3	CASSQDWAQGSGNTIYF	TGTGCCAGCAGCCAAGACTGGGCACAGGGGTCTGGAAACACCATATATTTT
NA	NA	TRBV27	TRBJ2-7	CASSLSENYEQYF	TGTGCCAGCAGTTTATCAGAGAACTACGAGCAGTACTTC
NA	few	TRBV30	TRBJ1-5	CAWSRQSDQPQHF	TGTGCCTGGAGTCGACAGAGTGATCAGCCCCAGCATTTT
TRBD1	NA	TRBV9	TRBJ2-2	CASSVRGQANTGELFF	TGTGCCAGCAGCGTCCGAGGACAGGCGAACACCGGGGAGCTGTTTTTT
NA	NA	TRBV7-9	TRBJ1-6	CASSFWDRDSPLHF	TGTGCCAGCAGCTTCTGGGATCGGGATTCACCCCTCCACTTT
NA	NA	TRBV6-5	TRBJ1-2	CASSYPGSSNYGYTF	TGTGCCAGCAGTTACCCGGGGTCATCCAACTATGGCTACACCTTC
TRBD1	NA	TRBV29-1	TRBJ1-6	CSAVGQLVSNSPLHF	TGCAGCGCTGTGGGACAGTTAGTGAGTAATTCACCCCTCCACTTT
NA	NA	TRBV23-1	TRBJ1-1	CASIPDELERNTEAFF	TGCGCCAGCATACCAGACGAGCTAGAGAGGAACACTGAAGCTTTCTTT
TRBD2	NA	TRBV6-1	TRBJ2-6	CASRGGAGANVLTF	TGTGCCAGCAGGGGAGGGGCCGGGGCCAACGTCCTGACTTTC
NA	NA	TRBV9	TRBJ1-2	CASSRAGPDYGYTF	TGTGCCAGCAGCCGAGCAGGTCCCGATTATGGCTACACCTTC
NA	few	TRBV9	TRBJ2-5	CASSVGYRTAPQETQYF	TGTGCCAGCAGCGTAGGGTATAGGACAGCCCCCCAAGAGACCCAGTACTTC